Given below is one TCR beta chain in context. The germline V gene encodes CDR1 SGHTA and CDR2 FQGNSA. The CDR3 totals 19 residues. This entry is derived from a study of Graves' ophthalmopathy and Graves' hyperthyroidism. RNA transcripts were the template, and TCR beta CDR3 regions were amplified from them. First-round RT-PCR used HTBI primers; second-round multiplex PCR followed. TCRdb ran MiXCR on the multiplex PCR reads and lists one entry per CDR3 protein. The table shows a few hundred thousand distinct CDR3 sequences, with 35% to 45% occurring only once. The TCR sequence derives from an adult man with Graves' hyperthyroidism. Sequencing was carried out using peripheral blood or thyroid tissue (not recorded which). V usage is TRBV7-2 and J usage is TRBJ2-7; TRBD2 aligns across 13 bases. With the DNA end fitting TRBJ2-1 better, the J assignment may be wrong. In DNA form, the CDR3 reads TGTGCCAGCAGCTTATATTCAGGGACTAGCGGGAACCTCCACAATGAGCAGTTCTTC. Amino acids: CASSLYSGTSGNLHNEQFF.